This section outlines one T cell receptor (beta chain) sequence together with its context. This clonotype has only a few counts. This clone's antigen is unknown. The input lacks base qualities; no much larger clone sits a single base away. This specimen comes from a study of post-analysis software for immune sequencing data (dated by TCRdb to 2013 to 2016). Notes on the research overall: Disease courses on record covered relapsing-remitting, secondary progressive and progressive-relapsing multiple sclerosis, though some patients had no subtype annotation. The multiple sclerosis patient repertoires were compared with more than 9 previously published healthy control repertoires from donors aged 6 to 25 years. A subset of samples was prepared in parallel using single-end sample barcoding, then pooled and co-amplified after Illumina adapter ligation. Broader findings and caveats from the paper: The multiple sclerosis patient group was slightly younger than the control group. Strong co-clustering of samples prepared in the same batch was shown by direct clustering with F measure, prompting a batch-effect correction. Multiple sclerosis patients had significantly lower normalized Chao1 diversity than controls, a result that suggests substantial peripheral T-cell clonal expansion. Roughly 5 TRBV segments, including TRBV5-6, TRBV5-1 and TRBV20-1, were significantly more frequent in patients than controls.

The library was generated by PCR. TCRdb names Illumina HiSeq 2500 as the instrument used. To reduce PCR and sequencing biases, unique molecular identifiers were built into the TCR beta cDNA libraries. Per 1 to 10 million input T cells, some 500,000 cDNA molecules were obtained, such that each molecule approximated one T cell. The same protocol used for the earlier healthy control dataset was applied to prepare and sequence the patient libraries. Within a given batch, samples were prepared together, multiplexed and sequenced on the same HiSeq lane. On the authors' methods: MIGEC handled the raw barcoded reads, throwing out single-read molecular identifier groups before consensus assembly and CDR3 extraction. Clonotype tables were post-analysed with VDJtools, normalizing diversity by down-sampling all datasets to the smallest sample size. In repertoire overlap clustering, CDR3 amino acid sequences, but not nucleotide sequences, were matched to correct batch-related cross-sample contamination. TCRdb's own reprocessing of the public reads used fastp at Q25 and MiXCR and kept productive beta chains. For every CDR3 protein sequence, its rows merge into one entry that carries the most common genes and DNA. The V and J calls reflect TCRdb's pipeline rather than the authors' work. Present in this sample are 700,000 to 900,000 distinct CDR3 sequences, about 45% of which were seen just once. Of the sample, 4.9% is held by the ten largest clones.

To demonstrate the VDJtools post-analysis software, the study profiled TCR beta repertoires from the peripheral blood of about a dozen young patients with multiple sclerosis. Multiple sclerosis patients were children and adolescents aged about 6 to 15 years. The CDR3 covers 17 residues, taking in both the cysteine and the phenylalanine. Of all the DNA, just the CDR3 is kept, 51 bases in frame from base 1. CDR1 is given as SGHVS and CDR2 as FQNEAQ, both from the germline V gene. From V the trimming removes 3 bases and from J it removes 2 bases, while the gene matches leave 8 bases of the junction unaccounted for.

Sample: blood. The TCR comes from a girl under 18 with multiple sclerosis. The rearranged chain carries TRBV7-8 and TRBJ2-3, and 10 junction bases match TRBD2. CDR3 protein: CASSLAGGTSATDTQYF. In nucleotides, the sequence is TGTGCCAGCAGCTTGGCCGGAGGGACTAGCGCCACAGATACGCAGTATTTT. Full variable domain (CDR3 extended with the reference TRBV7-8 and TRBJ2-3 proteins): GAGVSQSPRYKVAKRGQDVALRCDPISGHVSLFWYQQALGQGPEFLTYFQNEAQLDKSGLPSDRFFAERPEGSVSTLKIQRTQQEDSAVYLCASSLAGGTSATDTQYFGPGTRLTVL.